This passage covers 22 T cell receptor beta chains from one sample sequenced in a study of graft-versus-host responses after intestinal transplantation. Their specific antigens are unknown. Assay: immunoSEQ multiplex PCR; the TCRdb copy retains only in-frame clones and omits some. Of 95,000 to 130,000 clones detected, less than 95% appear once; the ten largest clones hold under 0.2%. The sequenced sample was unstimulated CD4+ T cells sorted from spleen or lymph node cells, obtained before intestinal transplant. These TCRs come from a human donor who received an intestinal transplant.

V and J are TRBV5-1 and TRBJ1-1; 9 bases fit TRBD1. The CDR3 has 14 amino acids. V gave up 4 bases and J gave up 6 bases; unmatched junction bases: 7. Germline V gene lookup returns CDR1 SGHRS and CDR2 YFSETQ. CDR3 amino acids: CASSPGTGIAEAFF. Here the CDR3 DNA reads TGCGCCAGCAGCCCCGGGACAGGGATCGCTGAAGCTTTCTTT.

This rearrangement joins TRBV28 to TRBJ1-4; D uncertain. This CDR3 has 15 residues. V lost 8 bases and J lost 0, with 13 bases in between. CDR1 and CDR2 from the germline V gene are MDHEN and SYDVKM. CDR3 region: CASRTRGATNEKLFF. The DNA of the CDR3 is TGTGCCAGCCGAACCCGGGGAGCAACTAATGAAAAACTGTTTTTT.

In this sample, this clone turned up a few times. This chain links TRBV6-5 with TRBJ2-5, with TRBD1 identical over 7 bases. From germline, CDR1 is MNHEY and CDR2 SVGAGI. Trimming cost V 8 bases and J 0 bases; bases outside gene matches: 6. CDR3 length: 14 residues. DNA of the CDR3: TGTGCCAGCCGTAAGACAGGGCACCAAGAGACCCAGTACTTC. Protein: CASRKTGHQETQYF.

The gene calls are TRBV5-1 and TRBJ1-4, with unresolved D. V lost 4 bases to trimming and J lost 2 bases, with 9 bases between them. The CDR3 spans 14 residues. Germline values: CDR1 SGHRS, CDR2 YFSETQ. Here the CDR3 reads CASSLTGTNEKLFF. The CDR3 DNA reads TGCGCCAGCAGCCTGACCGGGACTAATGAAAAACTGTTTTTT.

This chain connects TRBV4-2 to TRBJ1-5, with 8 bases matching TRBD1. Germline V gene sequence: CDR1 LGHNA, CDR2 YNFKEQ. The CDR3 consists of 16 residues. V lost 1 base, J lost 5 bases, and 7 bases stayed unmatched. The CDR3 DNA reads TGTGCCAGCAGCCAAGGTGGACAGGGAAAGGATCAGCCCCAGCATTTT. Protein product: CASSQGGQGKDQPQHF.

This chain joins TRBV6-5 and TRBJ1-2; 9 nucleotides match TRBD1. J gave up 8 bases and V 5 bases, and 6 bases lay outside the gene matches. CDR1 and CDR2 (germline): MNHEY, SVGAGI. This CDR3 region has 13 residues. The CDR3 here is CASSRQGQGGYTF. CDR3 DNA: TGTGCCAGCAGTCGACAGGGACAGGGCGGCTACACCTTC.

The J gene is TRBJ2-7, the V gene TRBV28; weak D call: TRBD2 (5 bases). The CDR3 has 12 residues. Germline V gives CDR1 MDHEN, CDR2 SYDVKM. The ends were cut back, 8 bases at V and 2 bases at J, with 10 bases in the middle. The CDR3 loop is CASLAPPYEQYF. The CDR3 DNA reads TGTGCCAGCCTAGCTCCCCCCTACGAGCAGTACTTC.

This clone was seen just once. CDR3 bases: TGCGCCAGCCGGACAGGGACATCTGGAAACACCATATATTTT. This encodes CASRTGTSGNTIYF. The rearrangement uses TRBV5-1 and TRBJ1-3; 8 positions agree with TRBD1. With V trimmed by 7 bases and J by 1 base, 4 bases remained unmatched. CDR1 is SGHRS and CDR2 is YFSETQ in the germline V gene. The CDR3 is 14 amino acids.

The genes are TRBV27 and TRBJ1-4, with D unclear. This CDR3 region has 14 residues. Trimming took off 5 bases at V and 5 bases at J, with 12 bases between the two ends. The germline gives CDR1 MNHEY, CDR2 SMNVEV (reference sequence). CDR3 bases: TGTGCCAGCAGTCGAAGGAGAGACAATGAAAAACTGTTTTTT. It encodes CASSRRRDNEKLFF.

The CDR3 is CSVETGKTDTQYF. The CDR3 DNA sequence: TGCAGCGTTGAGACAGGGAAGACAGATACGCAGTATTTT. The rearrangement uses TRBV29-1 and TRBJ2-3; TRBD1 aligns across 7 bases. From germline, CDR1 is SQVTM and CDR2 ANQGSEA. There are 13 residues in the CDR3. J lost 3 bases, V lost 3 bases, and 3 bases had no gene match.

DNA for the CDR3: TGTGCCAGCAGCCCCGGGACTAGCGGCAATGAGCAGTTCTTC. Translation gives CASSPGTSGNEQFF. The V gene is TRBV2, the J gene TRBJ2-1; TRBD2 aligns across 11 bases. V shed 6 bases and J 6 bases; nucleotides not matched to a gene: 4. The CDR3 has 14 residues. Germline V gene data show CDR1 as SNHLY and CDR2 as FYNNEI. Full variable domain (outside the CDR3, taken from reference TRBV2 and TRBJ2-1): EPEVTQTPSHQVTQMGQEVILRCVPISNHLYFYWYRQILGQKVEFLVSFYNNEISEKSEIFDDQFSVERPDGSNFTLKIRSTKLEDSAMYFCASSPGTSGNEQFFGPGTRLTVL.

This sequence joins TRBV10-1 and TRBJ2-1; D gene unclear. Germline values: CDR1 WNHNN, CDR2 SYGVQD (reference sequence). This CDR3 is 12 amino acids long. V was trimmed by 3 bases and J by 7 bases, leaving 7 bases between them. CDR3 DNA: TGCGCCAGCAGTGACAAGAGGAATGAGCAGTTCTTC. It specifies CASSDKRNEQFF.

The chain links TRBV4-3 to TRBJ1-3, with D maybe TRBD1 (6 bases). Trimming cost V 0 bases and J 2 bases, with 8 bases left between them. CDR3 length: 15 amino acids. Per germline, CDR1 LGHNA and CDR2 YSLEER. In nucleotides, the CDR3 is TGCGCCAGCAGCCAAGATCACAGGGCTGGAAACACCATATATTTT. Translating gives CASSQDHRAGNTIYF.

There are a few counts of this clone. The gene calls are TRBV14 and TRBJ2-2, with TRBD1 matching over 7 bases. There are 15 residues in the CDR3. Germline V gives CDR1 SGHDN, CDR2 FVKESK. V shed 1 base and J 6 bases; nucleotides not matched to a gene: 5. The CDR3 loop reads CASSQARGGAGELFF. The CDR3 DNA is TGTGCCAGCAGCCAAGCTAGAGGGGGCGCCGGGGAGCTGTTTTTT. Supplemented by reference TRBV14 and TRBJ2-2, the full variable domain reads EAGVTQFPSHSVIEKGQTVTLRCDPISGHDNLYWYRRVMGKEIKFLLHFVKESKQDESGMPNNRFLAERTGGTYSTLKVQPAELEDSGVYFCASSQARGGAGELFFGEGSRLTVL.

This chain connects TRBV6-6 to TRBJ2-1; 8 positions match TRBD2. CDR3 length: 14 residues. Germline CDR1 MNHNY, CDR2 SVGAGI (reference sequence). V trimming: 4 bases; J trimming: 7 bases; junction bases outside the gene matches: 6. CDR3 DNA sequence: TGTGCCAGCAGTTTCAGTAGCGGGGCGAATGAGCAGTTCTTC. This encodes CASSFSSGANEQFF.

The chain joins TRBV6-6 to TRBJ2-7; 7 bases agree with TRBD1. The CDR3 runs 14 residues. Trimming cost V 2 bases and J 2 bases; bases outside gene matches: 3. Germline values: CDR1 MNHNY, CDR2 SVGAGI (reference sequence). CDR3 sequence reads: CASSYGQGAYEQYF. The CDR3 coding sequence is TGTGCCAGCAGTTACGGGCAGGGGGCCTACGAGCAGTACTTC.

The chain combines TRBV6-1 with TRBJ1-2, with D perhaps matching TRBD1 (5 bases). The CDR3 totals 13 residues. The germline gives CDR1 MNHNS, CDR2 SASEGT. V lost 6 bases, J lost 4 bases, and 12 bases lay in between. The CDR3 DNA is TGTGCCAGCAGCTATGAGACAGTCTATGGCTACACCTTC. This sequence encodes CASSYETVYGYTF.

The V gene is TRBV14, the J gene TRBJ2-1; TRBD2 matches at 9 bases. The CDR3 has 20 amino acids. V dropped 0 bases and J dropped 3; count of bases not matched to a gene: 15. Germline loops: CDR1 SGHDN, CDR2 FVKESK. As DNA, the CDR3 is TGTGCCAGCAGCCAAGATGGGAGTAGCGGGGGCCTCTACTACTACAATGAGCAGTTCTTC. It encodes CASSQDGSSGGLYYYNEQFF.

This CDR3 reads CASTLGLAVPNEQFF. The CDR3 bases are TGTGCCAGTACCTTGGGACTAGCGGTCCCCAATGAGCAGTTCTTC. The chain employs TRBV19 and TRBJ2-1; 11 bases align to TRBD2. Trimming cost V 7 bases and J 6 bases; bases outside gene matches: 8. CDR3 length: 15 amino acids. The germline CDR1 and CDR2 sequences are LNHDA and SQIVND (reference sequence).

The V call is TRBV5-1, the J call TRBJ1-1; possible D gene TRBD1, 6 bases. Trimming took off 2 bases at V and 3 bases at J, with 14 bases between the two ends. Germline CDR1 is SGHRS and CDR2 is YFSETQ. The CDR3 runs to 15 residues. CDR3 DNA sequence: TGCGCCAGCAGCTTCAAAGGGGGATTGGACACTGAAGCTTTCTTT. As protein: CASSFKGGLDTEAFF.

The chain links TRBV7-3 to TRBJ2-7, with 8 nucleotides matching TRBD1. Trimming at V came to 5 bases and at J to 3 bases, leaving 3 bases not matched to a gene. The CDR3 contains 13 residues. Germline V CDR1 and CDR2: SGHTA, FQGTGA. CDR3 nucleotides: TGTGCCAGCAGCGTCGGACAGGGCTACGAGCAGTACTTC. Protein: CASSVGQGYEQYF.

This clone is a singleton in its sample. The rearrangement links TRBV5-8 to TRBJ1-2; D is undetermined. CDR3 size: 15 residues. CDR1 and CDR2 (germline): SGHTS, YDEGEE. Trimming left V 0 bases short and J 4 bases short, with 13 bases between. The CDR3 region is CASSLDPGRTYGYTF. The DNA for the CDR3 is TGTGCCAGCAGCTTGGACCCGGGGAGGACCTATGGCTACACCTTC.